This TCR beta chain was recovered during a study of patients and donors after allogeneic stem cell transplantation. In TCRdb, the RT-PCR reads were re-called with MiXCR into one record per CDR3 protein. The table records 920,000 or so distinct CDR3 sequences, about a sixth of them present only once. Germline CDR1 is MGHRA and CDR2 is YSYEKL. The CDR3 runs to 17 residues. V was clipped by 2 bases and J by 0 bases, with 17 bases between them. This TCR was recovered from a human donor who was either an allogeneic HSCT recipient or a stem cell or donor lymphocyte infusion donor (not recorded which). It is not recorded whose cells these are; they may come from a transplant donor. The specimen sequenced was blood, either unsorted or a sorted T cell fraction (not recorded which). V gene TRBV4-1 combines with J gene TRBJ2-7; D may be TRBD1 (5 bases). The CDR3, as DNA: TGCGCCAGCAGCCAACAGCCAGGGCAGCCCGACTCCTACGAGCAGTACTTC. It yields the protein CASSQQPGQPDSYEQYF.